This TCR beta chain was captured in a study of regulatory T cells in long-lasting Graves disease. The time point denotes: persistent/refractory GD, antithyroid drugs over 5 years with positive TRAb. Preparation of the TCR library used RNA extracted from PBMCs. CDR3 regions were amplified by Arm-PCR using iRepertoire HTBI primers to build TCR beta libraries. As originally analysed: Spanning all samples, the identified segments comprised about 62 TRBV and 14 TRBJ. TCRdb analysed the multiplex PCR reads with MiXCR anew, one entry per CDR3 protein. V and J calls and clone size were set by TCRdb, not the authors. The data contain roughly 450,000 distinct CDR3 sequences, 20% of them singletons. General study findings and limits: Persistent disease preferred TRBV28, TRBJ1-2 and TRBJ2-5.

As concerns this clonotype: The target antigen is unknown. At one of its ends the junction is not consistent with the germline gene, which may arise from a read error.

The length of the CDR3 is 14 residues. Germline V gene lookup returns CDR1 MNHNS and CDR2 SASEGT. This TCR derives from a female donor with Graves disease. V is TRBV6-1 and J is TRBJ1-2, with TRBD1 as a possible D gene (6 bases). Here the sequenced sample was peripheral blood mononuclear cells (PBMCs), taken when the disease was refractory, from a patient treated with antithyroid drugs. CDR3 loop: CASNPGHFASGYTF. The CDR3, as DNA: TGCGCCAGCAACCCGGGACACTTCGCATCTGGCTACACCTTC.